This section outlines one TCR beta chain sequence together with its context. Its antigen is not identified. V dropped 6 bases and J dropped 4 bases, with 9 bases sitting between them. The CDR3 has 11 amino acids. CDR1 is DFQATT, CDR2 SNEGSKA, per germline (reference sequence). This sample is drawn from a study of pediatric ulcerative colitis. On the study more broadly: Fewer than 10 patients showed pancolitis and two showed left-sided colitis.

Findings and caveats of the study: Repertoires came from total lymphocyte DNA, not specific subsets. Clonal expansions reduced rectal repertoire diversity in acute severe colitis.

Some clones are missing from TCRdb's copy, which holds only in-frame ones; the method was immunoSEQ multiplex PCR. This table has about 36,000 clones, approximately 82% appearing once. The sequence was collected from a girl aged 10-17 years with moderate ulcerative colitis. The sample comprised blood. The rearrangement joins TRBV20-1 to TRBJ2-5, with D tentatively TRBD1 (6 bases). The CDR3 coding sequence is TGCAGTGCCCCGGACAGAGAGACCCAGTACTTC. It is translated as CSAPDRETQYF.